A selection of T cell receptor beta chains follows, all from one sample in a study of blood T cell repertoires in COVID-19. Repertoires were generated with immunoSEQ multiplex PCR, while TCRdb's copy carries only in-frame clones and drops some. The table lists 150,000 to 200,000 clones, around 72% of them singletons. Sample: peripheral blood. The receptors stem from a woman aged 80 or over with acute or convalescent COVID-19. CDR3s include the opening cysteine and the closing phenylalanine or tryptophan. A D gene is named only where the DNA matches it firmly. Clone size, where shown, is once, few, many, or a class for clones that have expanded.

j_gene	d_gene	v_gene	abundance	CDR3aa	CDR3nt
TRBJ2-1	TRBD2	TRBV11-2	few	CASSPEGSGYYNEQFF	TGTGCCAGCAGCCCAGAGGGTAGCGGGTACTACAATGAGCAGTTCTTC
TRBJ1-3	.	TRBV6-5	few	CASSPRTDGNTIYF	TGTGCCAGCAGCCCAAGGACAGACGGAAACACCATATATTTT
TRBJ1-2	.	TRBV10-3	.	CAISPDSNYGYTF	TGTGCCATCAGCCCGGACAGTAACTATGGCTACACCTTC
TRBJ1-5	.	TRBV19	.	CASSNKYSNQPQHF	TGTGCCAGTAGTAACAAGTATAGCAATCAGCCCCAGCATTTT
TRBJ1-6	TRBD1	TRBV28	.	CASSLRGLGNSPLHF	TGTGCCAGCAGTTTAAGGGGGCTCGGAAATTCACCCCTCCACTTT
TRBJ2-7	TRBD1	TRBV5-4	.	CASSPGTGVFYEQYF	TGTGCCAGCAGTCCCGGGACAGGGGTTTTCTACGAGCAGTACTTC
TRBJ2-7	.	TRBV7-8	.	CASSSPGGTHFEQYF	TGTGCCAGCAGCTCCCCCGGCGGCACCCACTTCGAGCAGTACTTC
TRBJ1-1	.	TRBV10-3	.	CAISVQANTEAFF	TGTGCCATCAGTGTACAGGCGAACACTGAAGCTTTCTTT
TRBJ2-3	.	TRBV13	once	CASSLVRLWSTDTQYF	TGTGCCAGCAGCCTCGTGCGGTTGTGGAGCACAGATACGCAGTATTTT
TRBJ2-7	.	TRBV28	.	CASSLAQALYEQYF	TGTGCCAGCAGTTTGGCACAGGCTCTCTACGAGCAGTACTTC
TRBJ2-7	.	TRBV7-9	.	CASSSPVHRDHEQYF	TGTGCCAGCAGCTCCCCAGTCCACAGGGACCACGAGCAGTACTTC
TRBJ2-5	.	TRBV19	.	CASRNYEGETQYF	TGTGCCAGTAGAAACTACGAGGGAGAGACCCAGTACTTC
TRBJ1-1	.	TRBV4-2	.	CASSQEIQGDTEAFF	TGTGCCAGCAGCCAAGAGATACAGGGCGACACTGAAGCTTTCTTT
TRBJ2-7	.	TRBV5-8	once	CASSLRLPGISEQYF	TGTGCCAGCAGCTTGCGCCTCCCAGGGATCTCCGAGCAGTACTTC
TRBJ2-3	TRBD2	TRBV4-3	.	CASSQDTTSGSTDTQYF	TGCGCCAGCAGCCAAGATACAACTAGCGGGAGCACAGATACGCAGTATTTT
TRBJ1-5	TRBD1	TRBV7-2	few	CASSSQGTGGQPQHF	TGTGCCAGCAGCTCCCAGGGGACAGGGGGACAGCCCCAGCATTTT
TRBJ1-2	TRBD1	TRBV27	.	CASSMTGYGGYTF	TGTGCCAGCAGTATGACAGGGTACGGTGGCTACACCTTC
TRBJ2-7	TRBD2	TRBV6-2/TRBV6-3	.	CASSYGASGTYEQYF	TGTGCCAGCAGTTACGGGGCTAGCGGGACCTACGAGCAGTACTTC